The 24 T cell receptor beta chains below all came from one sample that was sequenced in a study of spatial heterogeneity in lung cancer. This sample's time point: blood at routine non-recurrence follow-up after resection. Material for sequencing was whole RNA from tumor, nontumor lung or frozen PBMC, left unsorted. MiXCR was run by TCRdb on the 5' RACE reads, yielding one entry per CDR3 protein. Of around 110,000 distinct CDR3 sequences listed, approximately 12% are singletons. The sequencing used PBMCs, collected at follow-up. The receptors derive from a male donor with early-stage non-small cell lung cancer.

Many counts were recorded for this clonotype. J is TRBJ2-1 and V is TRBV19; no definite D call. The CDR3 is made up of 15 amino acids. Germline V CDR1 and CDR2: LNHDA, SQIVND (reference sequence). Trimming took 8 bases from V and 0 from J, leaving 14 bases between them. For the CDR3, the DNA is TGTGCCAGTCAAAAAGATCGGAGCTCCTACAATGAGCAGTTCTTC. Translated, it gives CASQKDRSSYNEQFF.

The V call is TRBV6-2 or TRBV6-3, the J call TRBJ2-3; D possibly corresponds to TRBD2 (6 bases). Germline lookup yields CDR1 MNHEY and CDR2 SVGEGT. Trimming removed 6 bases from V and 4 bases from J, with 8 bases in between. This CDR3 spans 12 amino acids. Written as DNA, the CDR3 is TGTGCCAGCAGGGGAGGCGCAGATACGCAGTATTTT. This translates into CASRGGADTQYF.

This clonotype has a count of ten or more. The chain combines TRBV20-1 with TRBJ1-1; D is unclear. Trimming shortened V by 0 bases and J by 11 bases, and 22 bases separated the two germline ends. The CDR3 has 15 residues. The germline gives CDR1 DFQATT, CDR2 SNEGSKA (reference sequence). The CDR3 reads CSAREWEARGGLAFF. The CDR3 nucleotides read TGCAGTGCTAGAGAATGGGAAGCTCGGGGAGGGCTTGCTTTCTTT.

The table lists this clonotype with a few counts. The CDR3, as DNA: TGTGCCAGCAGTGCCGACGCAGGGATGAACACTGAAGCTTTCTTT. As protein: CASSADAGMNTEAFF. This sequence joins TRBV6-4 and TRBJ1-1, with D perhaps TRBD1 (5 bases). This CDR3 is 15 amino acids long. Trimming removed 4 bases at V and 0 bases at J, with 12 bases between. CDR1 is MRHNA, CDR2 SNTAGT, per germline.

The V call is TRBV15, the J call TRBJ2-1, with unresolved D. Trimming took off 7 bases at V and 0 bases at J, with 13 bases between the two ends. This CDR3 has 15 amino acids. The germline CDR1 and CDR2 sequences are LNHNV and YYDKDF (reference sequence). The CDR3 here is CATNELGSSYNEQFF. CDR3 sequence (DNA): TGTGCCACCAATGAGCTAGGCAGCTCCTACAATGAGCAGTTCTTC.

This clonotype was counted at least ten times. The genes are TRBV7-2 and TRBJ2-5; TRBD1 matches at 7 bases. Germline CDR1 reads SGHTA; CDR2 reads FQGNSA. The CDR3 contains 16 residues. The V segment lost 1 base and the J segment 5 bases; nucleotides outside the gene matches: 10. The CDR3 nucleotides read TGTGCCAGCAGCTTAGGGGGACAGAGGGGCCGGGAGACCCAGTACTTC. Its protein is CASSLGGQRGRETQYF.

The sample holds a few counts of this clonotype. The chain couples TRBV7-9 to TRBJ1-2; no firm D call. CDR1 and CDR2 (germline): SEHNR, FQNEAQ (reference sequence). V was trimmed by 7 bases and J by 0 bases, leaving 3 bases between them. The CDR3 loop spans 11 amino acids. The CDR3 bases are TGTGCCAGCACTCCTAACTATGGCTACACCTTC. Translated: CASTPNYGYTF.

The table lists this clonotype with many counts. The V and J genes are TRBV12-3 or TRBV12-4 and TRBJ2-5, with 7 positions matching TRBD1. This CDR3 spans 13 amino acids. Unmatched junction bases numbered 4, after V lost 5 bases and J lost 4 bases. As DNA, the CDR3 is TGTGCCAGCAGTGCGACAGGGTCAGAGACCCAGTACTTC. Translation gives CASSATGSETQYF.

This clonotype was picked up a small number of times. The rearrangement joins TRBV10-2 to TRBJ1-1, with unresolved D. This CDR3 is built from 12 residues. Looked up from germline, CDR1 is WSHSY and CDR2 is SAAADI. With 1 base removed from V and 8 bases from J, the gap between germline ends came to 8 bases. The CDR3 loop is CASSEWAGEAFF. The CDR3, as DNA: TGCGCCAGCAGTGAGTGGGCGGGAGAAGCTTTCTTT.

In its sample, this clonotype was seen a few times. The chain carries TRBV20-1 and TRBJ2-3; 8 bases are shared with TRBD2. V was clipped by 2 bases and J by 2 bases; unmatched bases: 3. The CDR3 has 14 amino acids. Germline lookup yields CDR1 DFQATT and CDR2 SNEGSKA (reference sequence). CDR3 nucleotides: TGCAGTGCTAGATTGCGGGGGGTCACAGATACGCAGTATTTT. This encodes CSARLRGVTDTQYF.

In this sample, this clonotype turned up many times. The V and J genes are TRBV28 and TRBJ1-5; D not certain. There are 13 residues in the CDR3. Trimming took 10 bases from V and 2 from J, leaving 12 bases between them. Germline CDR1 MDHEN, CDR2 SYDVKM. The CDR3 DNA sequence: TGTGCCACCCACGCTGCGCGCAATCAGCCCCAGCATTTT. It specifies CATHAARNQPQHF.

In its sample, this clonotype was seen a few times. The chain recombines TRBV11-2 with TRBJ2-3; perhaps D is TRBD1 or TRBD2 (5 bases each). CDR1 and CDR2 (germline): SGHAT, FQNNGV. The CDR3 loop spans 15 amino acids. V lost 1 base and J 4 bases, leaving 12 bases between the germline ends. The CDR3 DNA reads as TGTGCCAGCAGCTTAGGGTCCGGGGCGCCAGATACGCAGTATTTT. This sequence encodes CASSLGSGAPDTQYF.

This clonotype has more than one count but fewer than ten. The chain couples TRBV6-5 to TRBJ1-5; D gene ambiguous. The germline V gene has CDR1 MNHEY and CDR2 SVGAGI. V was shortened by 0 bases and J by 7 bases, with 7 bases between the two germline ends. There are 13 residues in the CDR3. CDR3 bases: TGTGCCAGCAGTTACTCGTCGGGGCAGCCCCAGCATTTT. Its protein is CASSYSSGQPQHF.

The J gene is TRBJ1-4, the V gene TRBV24-1; TRBD1 aligns across 10 bases. This CDR3 has 16 residues. J lost 0 bases, V lost 4 bases, and 1 base had no gene match. Germline V gene data show CDR1 as KGHDR and CDR2 as SFDVKD. The CDR3 spells CATSEGQGATNEKLFF. CDR3 bases: TGTGCCACCAGTGAAGGACAGGGGGCAACTAATGAAAAACTGTTTTTT.

This clonotype was seen many times. The CDR3 spells CSAGSGANVLTF. Here the CDR3 DNA reads TGCAGTGCTGGATCTGGGGCCAACGTCCTGACTTTC. V is TRBV20-1 and J is TRBJ2-6; D not certain. CDR1 is DFQATT, CDR2 SNEGSKA, per germline (reference sequence). V was trimmed by 5 bases and J by 1 base, leaving 3 bases between them. The CDR3 sequence is 12 residues long.

V gene TRBV25-1 combines with J gene TRBJ1-6; no clear D gene. Trimming took 6 bases from V and 5 from J, leaving 2 bases between them. The V gene's germline CDR1 is MGHDK and CDR2 SYGVNS. The CDR3 has 11 residues. As DNA, the CDR3 is TGTGCCAGCAGCGATAATTCACCCCTCCACTTT. Protein: CASSDNSPLHF.

The chain links TRBV7-2 to TRBJ1-1; the D is unclear. This CDR3 is built from 12 residues. The germline V gene has CDR1 SGHTA and CDR2 FQGNSA. Trimming pared 3 bases from V and 5 bases from J, leaving 7 bases between. The CDR3 DNA sequence: TGTGCCAGCAGCTTGGGTGAAACTGAAGCTTTCTTT. It codes for CASSLGETEAFF.

In this sample, this clonotype turned up many times. This chain connects TRBV14 to TRBJ1-1, with D possibly matching TRBD1 (5 bases). The CDR3 extends over 14 amino acids. V was shortened by 3 bases and J by 8 bases, with 16 bases between the two germline ends. Germline CDR1 reads SGHDN; CDR2 reads FVKESK. The CDR3 is CASSHVSGIAEAFF. The CDR3 DNA sequence: TGTGCCAGCAGCCATGTCTCAGGGATAGCCGAAGCTTTCTTT.

This clonotype was detected many times. This sequence joins TRBV10-2 and TRBJ2-5; 11 bases fit TRBD1. CDR3 length: 14 residues. The V gene end was trimmed by 6 bases and the J gene end by 2 bases; junction bases not matched to a gene: 2. Germline CDR1 is WSHSY and CDR2 is SAAADI. The CDR3 loop reads CASRGTGGQETQYF. CDR3 sequence (DNA): TGCGCCAGCAGGGGGACAGGGGGTCAAGAGACCCAGTACTTC.

The table lists this clonotype with a few counts. V usage is TRBV5-1 and J usage is TRBJ1-5, with a weak D call TRBD1 (5 bases). The CDR3 runs to 15 residues. Germline assignment: CDR1 SGHRS and CDR2 YFSETQ. Between the trimmed V and J ends, which lost 4 bases and 1 base, there was a span of 12 bases. CDR3 bases: TGCGCCAGCAGCCCGGACGGGGGGAGCAATCAGCCCCAGCATTTT. Protein sequence: CASSPDGGSNQPQHF. Full variable domain (missing parts from reference TRBV5-1 and TRBJ1-5): KAGVTQTPRYLIKTRGQQVTLSCSPISGHRSVSWYQQTPGQGLQFLFEYFSETQRNKGNFPGRFSGRQFSNSRSEMNVSTLELGDSALYLCASSPDGGSNQPQHFGDGTRLSIL.

This clonotype was seen a single time. The chain is built from TRBV20-1 and TRBJ2-7, with 9 nucleotides matching TRBD2. The V gene's germline CDR1 is DFQATT and CDR2 SNEGSKA (reference sequence). Unmatched junction bases numbered 10, after V lost 4 bases and J lost 0 bases. CDR3 length: 16 amino acids. In DNA form, the CDR3 reads TGCAGTGCTAAGCCCTCCTCGCGGGGGGGCTCCTACGAGCAGTACTTC. Protein: CSAKPSSRGGSYEQYF.

This clonotype has only a few counts. The V call is TRBV20-1, the J call TRBJ1-6; possible D gene TRBD1, 6 bases. This CDR3 is 14 amino acids long. V was cut by 0 bases and J by 5 bases, with 8 bases left in between. Germline CDR1 reads DFQATT; CDR2 reads SNEGSKA (reference sequence). The CDR3 is CSAREGANNSPLHF. The CDR3, as DNA: TGCAGTGCTAGAGAGGGGGCGAATAATTCACCCCTCCACTTT.

This clonotype appeared many times. The J gene is TRBJ2-1, the V gene TRBV2, with 7 bases fitting TRBD1. Germline loops: CDR1 SNHLY, CDR2 FYNNEI. V trimming: 7 bases; J trimming: 1 base; junction bases outside the gene matches: 16. The CDR3 extends over 18 amino acids. CDR3 sequence: CASTKDRPTWESYNEQFF. The CDR3 DNA reads TGTGCCAGCACCAAGGACAGGCCGACATGGGAGTCCTACAATGAGCAGTTCTTC.

CDR3: CASSLGQSDTQYF. The CDR3 nucleotides are TGTGCCAGCAGCCTTGGACAGTCAGATACGCAGTATTTT. The chain is built from TRBV11-2 and TRBJ2-3; perhaps TRBD1 as D (6 bases). The CDR3 is made up of 13 amino acids. Germline CDR1 SGHAT, CDR2 FQNNGV. V was trimmed by 5 bases and J by 4 bases, leaving 10 bases between them. The whole variable domain, filled in from reference TRBV11-2 and TRBJ2-3, reads EAGVAQSPRYKIIEKRQSVAFWCNPISGHATLYWYQQILGQGPKLLIQFQNNGVVDDSQLPKDRFSAERLKGVDSTLKIQPAKLEDSAVYLCASSLGQSDTQYFGPGTRLTVL.